This record looks at one TCR beta chain sequence and its context. What it binds is unknown. The CDR3 length is 12 residues. Germline loops: CDR1 MNHNY, CDR2 SVGAGI (reference sequence). V dropped 7 bases and J dropped 3 bases, with 7 bases sitting between them. The repertoire was sequenced with immunoSEQ multiplex PCR; TCRdb's copy has only in-frame clones and lacks some. The repertoire holds about 490,000 clones, 76% seen once, with 10% to 15% in the top ten. The data were taken from a study of shared clonotypes between healthy human individuals. Study at large: The donors, a couple of women and a few men, were aged 18 to 49.

Findings of the study overall: What limited the represented genetic and exposure-history diversity was the small number of donors. Sequencing depth was expected to affect clonotype sharing among donors.

The specimen sequenced was PBMCs. This TCR was sampled from a woman aged 40 to 50 in good health. Some clones in this sample may be carry-over from other donors' samples. The chain recombines TRBV6-6 with TRBJ2-1, with D possibly being TRBD1 (5 bases). The CDR3 DNA sequence: TGTGCCAGCACCACAGGCTACAATGAGCAGTTCTTC. Its protein is CASTTGYNEQFF.